Listed below are T cell receptor beta chains from one sample, sequenced in a study of shared T cell receptors in the human thymus. Repertoires were generated with immunoSEQ multiplex PCR, while TCRdb's copy carries only in-frame clones and drops some. The sample shows more than 550,000 clones, approximately 89% of them seen only once. Another study also made use of these data, one on human thymus T cells.

The sequencing input was thymocytes. These TCRs come from a boy under two years old with a congenital heart defect. Each CDR3 is given with its conserved first and last residue. The D gene is left open where the match is weak. Clone size, where shown, is once, few, many, or a class for clones that have expanded.

J	V	size	D	DNA	CDR3
TRBJ2-6	TRBV29-1	-	-	TGCAGCGTTGGAAGAAGGCCGGGCTCTGGGGCCAACGTCCTGACTTTC	CSVGRRPGSGANVLTF
TRBJ2-7	TRBV7-2	once	TRBD2	TGTGCCAGCAGCTTACGACTAGCGGGATTTAACGAGCAGTACTTC	CASSLRLAGFNEQYF
TRBJ1-5	TRBV4-3	-	-	TGCGCCAGCAGCCAAGGATGGACACAGGGTTGGAATCAGCCCCAGCATTTT	CASSQGWTQGWNQPQHF
TRBJ2-1	TRBV7-4	-	-	TGTGCCAGCAGGCCCAACGGACCACGGGGTCAGGTCCACAATGAGCAGTTCTTC	CASRPNGPRGQVHNEQFF
TRBJ2-1	TRBV19	-	-	TGTGCCAGTAGTACCACACCCACACCGCGGGAGCAGTTCTTC	CASSTTPTPREQFF
TRBJ2-1	TRBV7-3	-	TRBD1	TGTGCCAGCAGACCTATCAGGGGGCTCCTAGAGCAGTTCTTC	CASRPIRGLLEQFF
TRBJ2-5	TRBV15	-	-	TGTGCCACCAGCAGAAGTCGTCTCCAAAGGGAGCCCCAAGAGACCCAGTACTTC	CATSRSRLQREPQETQYF
TRBJ1-2	TRBV7-2	-	-	TGTGCCAGCAGTCCATCCAGGGCATATGGCTACACCTTC	CASSPSRAYGYTF
TRBJ2-7	TRBV28	-	-	TGTGCCAGCACTCACCATGAGTTGACAGGCGAATTGTACGAGCAGTACTTC	CASTHHELTGELYEQYF
TRBJ2-3	TRBV5-6	-	-	TGTGCCAGCAGCCAGCCTCACGGGGGATTAACTAGCACAGATACGCAGTATTTT	CASSQPHGGLTSTDTQYF
TRBJ1-2	TRBV12-5	-	TRBD1	TGTGCTAGTGGTTTGGTAATCATGGACAGGCCCTATGGCTACACCTTC	CASGLVIMDRPYGYTF
TRBJ1-2	TRBV9	-	TRBD1	TGTGCCAGCAGCGGGGGACAGGAGGACTATGGCTACACCTTC	CASSGGQEDYGYTF
TRBJ1-1	TRBV29-1	-	-	TGCAGCGTTGCGGAGGGGTCTGAAGCTTTCTTT	CSVAEGSEAFF
TRBJ2-3	TRBV15	-	-	TGTGCCACCAGCGGCGGGACTTCCACAGATACGCAGTATTTT	CATSGGTSTDTQYF
TRBJ1-2	TRBV4-3	-	TRBD1	TGCGCCAGCAGCCAGAGAGGACAGGTTCACTATGGCTACACCTTC	CASSQRGQVHYGYTF
TRBJ1-4	TRBV28	once	TRBD1	TGTGCCAGCAGTTTAGTGTCAGGGGGTTCAACTAATGAAAAACTGTTTTTT	CASSLVSGGSTNEKLFF
TRBJ2-7	TRBV5-5	-	TRBD1	TGTGCCAGCAGCCTAGGGGACAGGCCCAAGTCATTCACCTACGAGCAGTACTTC	CASSLGDRPKSFTYEQYF
TRBJ2-7	TRBV27	-	TRBD2	TGTGCCAGCAGTCCGAACTTAGCGGGAGGGCCATACGAGCAGTACTTC	CASSPNLAGGPYEQYF
TRBJ2-1	TRBV14	few	TRBD2	TGTGCCAGCAGCCAAGGGTCGGGGGGATACAATGAGCAGTTCTTC	CASSQGSGGYNEQFF
TRBJ1-2	TRBV29-1	-	-	TGCAGTGGTTCCGGACTGGGGAATGGCTACACCTTC	CSGSGLGNGYTF
TRBJ2-1	TRBV28	-	TRBD2	TGTGCCAGCAGTTCAACTAGCGGGAGCTCCTACAATGAGCAGTTCTTC	CASSSTSGSSYNEQFF
TRBJ2-1	TRBV28	-	TRBD2	TGTGCCAGCAGCCGGAACCTAGCGGGCGTAAACTACAATGAGCAGTTCTTC	CASSRNLAGVNYNEQFF
TRBJ1-6	TRBV25-1	-	TRBD1	TGTGCCAGCAGTGGTGGGGTGACAGGGACCTATAATTCACCCCTCCACTTT	CASSGGVTGTYNSPLHF
TRBJ1-3	TRBV6-6	-	TRBD1	TGTGCCAGCAGCCCGGGACAGACGGGAAACACCATATATTTT	CASSPGQTGNTIYF
TRBJ1-1	TRBV27	-	-	TGTGCCAGCAGCCCCAGACCAAGACAGGTCGAAGCTTTCTTT	CASSPRPRQVEAFF
TRBJ2-1	TRBV29-1	few	TRBD1	TGCAGCGTTGGGGACAGGGACCTGCTCCGGCTCTACAATGAGCAGTTCTTC	CSVGDRDLLRLYNEQFF
TRBJ2-7	TRBV10-2	-	TRBD2	TGCGCCAGCATCGGGGGGGGGCGGAAGAAGGTCTACGAGCAGTACTTC	CASIGGGRKKVYEQYF
TRBJ2-3	TRBV5-4	-	TRBD2	TGTGCCAGCAGCTTGGGGGCTGCTGGACTAGGGAAATCCACAGATACGCAGTATTTT	CASSLGAAGLGKSTDTQYF
TRBJ1-1	TRBV6-5	-	TRBD1	TGTGCCAGCAGTTACTCGACAGGGGCTGACACTGAAGCTTTCTTT	CASSYSTGADTEAFF
TRBJ2-1	TRBV4-3	-	TRBD2	TGCGCCAGCAGCCAAGGGTTTCCAGGTCCCGGGACTACCTACAATGAGCAGTTCTTC	CASSQGFPGPGTTYNEQFF
TRBJ2-2	TRBV7-2	-	-	TGTGCCAGCAGCTCCAGGGTGGGTACCGGGGAGCTGTTTTTT	CASSSRVGTGELFF
TRBJ2-7	TRBV5-4	-	TRBD1	TGTGCCAGCAGCTTTCCGGCGAGGGGGCGCCGACAGGAGCAGTACTTC	CASSFPARGRRQEQYF
TRBJ1-2	TRBV29-1	-	TRBD1	TGCAGCGTTGCGGTGGGACAGGGGGGCTACACCTTC	CSVAVGQGGYTF
TRBJ2-7	TRBV4-1	-	TRBD2	TGCGCCAGCAGCCAAGAAAGGGCTAGCGGGAGGGTCGAGCAGTACTTC	CASSQERASGRVEQYF
TRBJ2-7	TRBV7-9	-	-	TGTGCCAGCAGCTTGGAAGAGGGGGACGAGCAGTACTTC	CASSLEEGDEQYF
TRBJ2-2	TRBV7-9	-	-	TGTGCCAGCAGCCGACAGGCCTCGAACACCGGGGAGCTGTTTTTT	CASSRQASNTGELFF
TRBJ2-7	TRBV4-2	once	TRBD1	TGTGCCAGCAGCCAACTCACAAGGGTCCTCTCCGGGACAGATACTACCTACGAGCAGTACTTC	CASSQLTRVLSGTDTTYEQYF
TRBJ1-2	TRBV11-2	-	TRBD1	TGTGCCAGCAGCCCCGGACAGGTTGGTGGCTACACCTTC	CASSPGQVGGYTF
TRBJ2-7	TRBV9	once	-	TGTGCCAGCAGCGTAGGGCTCCAGGGGAACGAGCAGTACTTC	CASSVGLQGNEQYF
TRBJ1-3	TRBV29-1	-	TRBD1	TGCAGCGTTGAAGATACAGGGGGTGGTGGAAACACCATATATTTT	CSVEDTGGGGNTIYF
TRBJ1-5	TRBV28	-	TRBD1	TGTGCCAGCAGTTTCCCAGACAGGGAACGCAATCAGCCCCAGCATTTT	CASSFPDRERNQPQHF
TRBJ1-5	TRBV6-5	-	-	TGTGCCAGCAGTTACTCTAGGGAGGGCCAGCCCCAGCATTTT	CASSYSREGQPQHF